The 6 T cell receptor beta chains presented below share a single source sample, sequenced in a study of radiotherapy plus CTLA-4 blockade in lung cancer. The data were produced by immunoSEQ multiplex PCR, yet TCRdb's version contains in-frame clones alone and is incomplete. The sample lists tens of thousands of clones, 77% occurring once. Material: peripheral blood, obtained from a patient treated with radiotherapy plus ipilimumab. All receptors come from a human donor with non-small cell lung cancer who had a complete response to radiotherapy plus ipilimumab.

Turning to this clone: At one boundary the junction diverges from the germline segment, which might be a read error. In the same sample, other DNA sequences code for this CDR3. This chain links TRBV5-4 with TRBJ1-2, with no clear D. CDR3 length: 13 amino acids. Germline V gives CDR1 SGHNT, CDR2 YYREEE (reference sequence). Written as DNA, the CDR3 is TGTGCCAGCAGCTTGGAAGGTCACTATGGCTATACCTTC. Protein: CASSLEGHYGYTF.

The chain recombines TRBV5-1 with TRBJ2-3, with TRBD2 identical over 11 bases. The length of the CDR3 is 17 residues. Germline-derived CDR1 and CDR2 are SGHRS and YFSETQ. V lost 4 bases, J lost 0 bases, and 7 bases stayed unmatched. This CDR3 is CASSPTTSGISTDTQYF. In DNA, the CDR3 is TGCGCCAGCAGCCCCACGACTAGCGGGATAAGCACAGATACGCAGTATTTT.

The V gene is TRBV5-1, the J gene TRBJ2-1; the match to TRBD2 covers 9 bases. Trimming removed 5 bases from V and 4 bases from J; junction bases left unmatched: 10. The CDR3 extends over 16 amino acids. Germline V gene data show CDR1 as SGHRS and CDR2 as YFSETQ. The CDR3 bases are TGCGCCAGCAGTCGCCTTAGCGGGGGCCCTTACAATGAGCAGTTCTTC. Its protein product is CASSRLSGGPYNEQFF.

J is TRBJ1-3 and V is TRBV30; no firm D call. The CDR3 sequence is 14 residues long. Trimming left V 0 bases short and J 0 bases short, with 6 bases between. Germline-derived CDR1 and CDR2 are GTSNPN and SVGIG (reference sequence). The CDR3 sequence is CAWSVTLSGNTIYF. For the CDR3, the DNA is TGTGCCTGGAGTGTCACACTCTCTGGAAACACCATATATTTT.

The V call is TRBV30, the J call TRBJ1-2; D is possibly TRBD1 (5 bases). Germline-derived CDR1 and CDR2 are GTSNPN and SVGIG (reference sequence). With 2 bases removed from V and 5 bases from J, the gap between germline ends came to 9 bases. The CDR3 sequence is 12 residues long. CDR3 region: CAWSRTRYGYTF. The CDR3 DNA is TGTGCCTGGAGTAGGACACGATATGGCTACACCTTC.

This clone appeared a single time. The chain employs TRBV5-4 and TRBJ1-1; tentative D call: TRBD1 (5 bases). The V end lost 0 bases, the J end lost 6 bases, and 9 bases lay between the germline ends. Germline CDR1 and CDR2: SGHNT and YYREEE (reference sequence). CDR3 length: 13 residues. CDR3: CASSLEGRSEAFF. The CDR3 DNA reads as TGTGCCAGCAGCTTGGAGGGGCGCTCTGAAGCTTTCTTT.